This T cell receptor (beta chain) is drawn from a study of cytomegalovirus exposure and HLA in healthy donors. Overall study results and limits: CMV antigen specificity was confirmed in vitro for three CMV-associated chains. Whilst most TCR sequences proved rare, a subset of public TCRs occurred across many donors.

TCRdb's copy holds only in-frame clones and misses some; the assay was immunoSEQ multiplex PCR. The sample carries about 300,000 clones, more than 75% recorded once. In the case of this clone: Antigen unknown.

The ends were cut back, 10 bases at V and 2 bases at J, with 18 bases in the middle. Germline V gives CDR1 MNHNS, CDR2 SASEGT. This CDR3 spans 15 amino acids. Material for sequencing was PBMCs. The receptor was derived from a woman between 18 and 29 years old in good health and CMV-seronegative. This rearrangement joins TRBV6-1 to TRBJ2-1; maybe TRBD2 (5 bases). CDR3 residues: CAITPLSVAYNEQFF. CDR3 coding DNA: TGTGCCATCACTCCGCTTAGCGTAGCCTACAATGAGCAGTTCTTC.